What follows are 21 T cell receptor beta chains derived from one specimen sequenced in a study of identical twins. TCRdb processed the 5' RACE reads anew with MiXCR; each CDR3 protein has one entry. The data contain some 790,000 distinct CDR3 sequences, roughly 18% of them seen just once; the ten biggest clones take up around 13%. These same records also appear under a second study, on T cells expressing NK-cell markers.

Sequenced: PBMCs. The source is a woman aged 18-30 years in good health.

V usage is TRBV7-2 and J usage is TRBJ2-3, with no clear D. Trimming took 5 bases from V and 5 from J, leaving 20 bases between them. This CDR3 comprises 16 residues. Germline-derived CDR1 and CDR2 are SGHTA and FQGNSA. The CDR3 DNA reads TGTGCCAGCAGCCCTGAGGCCCTTGGGATAGGAGATACGCAGTATTTT. Its translation is CASSPEALGIGDTQYF.

This clonotype came up a few times. The chain is built from TRBV12-3 or TRBV12-4 and TRBJ1-2, with D hard to call. The length of the CDR3 is 13 residues. Trimming removed 5 bases at V and 8 bases at J, with 15 bases between. This CDR3 reads CASSGSGDVGYTF. The CDR3 DNA sequence: TGTGCCAGCAGTGGCAGCGGGGATGTAGGCTACACCTTC.

This clonotype was seen more than once but under ten times. V and J are TRBV12-3 or TRBV12-4 and TRBJ2-1, with D uncertain. V dropped 5 bases and J dropped 8 bases, with 7 bases sitting between them. The CDR3 totals 11 residues. Here the CDR3 reads CASSPKYEQFF. The DNA for the CDR3 is TGTGCCAGCAGTCCAAAATATGAGCAGTTCTTC.

The chain combines TRBV12-5 with TRBJ2-3; D remains unclear. Germline CDR1 reads LGHNT; CDR2 reads FRNRAP. Deletions cut 1 base from V and 4 bases from J, with 12 bases between. The CDR3 runs 15 residues. The CDR3 DNA follows: TGTGCTAGTGGTTTGGGCGGCTACGCCCCAGATACGCAGTATTTT. This gives the protein CASGLGGYAPDTQYF.

In this sample, this clonotype turned up many times. The genes are TRBV7-2 and TRBJ2-5; 10 bases line up with TRBD1. With 5 bases clipped from V and 4 bases from J, the junction kept 4 bases outside the gene matches. CDR3 length: 14 amino acids. Looked up from germline, CDR1 is SGHTA and CDR2 is FQGNSA. CDR3 DNA sequence: TGTGCCAGCAGCCCATGGACAGGGGGAGAGACCCAGTACTTC. Encoded protein: CASSPWTGGETQYF. The full variable domain, with the rest looked up from reference TRBV7-2 and TRBJ2-5, is GAGVSQSPSNKVTEKGKDVELRCDPISGHTALYWYRQSLGQGLEFLIYFQGNSAPDKSGLPSDRFSAERTGGSVSTLTIQRTQQEDSAVYLCASSPWTGGETQYFGPGTRLLVL.

This clonotype was seen a handful of times. The gene calls are TRBV11-2 and TRBJ1-3, with 10 bases identical to TRBD1. This CDR3 contains 15 residues. Germline V gives CDR1 SGHAT, CDR2 FQNNGV. J was trimmed by 4 bases and V by 5 bases; bases with no gene match: 5. In DNA form, the CDR3 reads TGTGCCAGCAGCCCTCGACAGGGGGCGGGAAACACCATATATTTT. Protein product: CASSPRQGAGNTIYF.

V gene TRBV4-1 combines with J gene TRBJ2-3, with 7 bases aligning to TRBD2. Germline assignment: CDR1 MGHRA and CDR2 YSYEKL. The CDR3 has 17 amino acids. The ends lost 0 bases at V and 3 bases at J; junction bases unmatched: 9. For the CDR3, the DNA is TGCGCCAGCAGCCAAGAAAGAGTTAGCGGGTCTACAGATACGCAGTATTTT. Amino acid sequence: CASSQERVSGSTDTQYF.

The rearrangement joins TRBV29-1 to TRBJ2-7; D might be TRBD1 or TRBD2, each matching 5 bases. V was cut by 7 bases and J by 2 bases, with 15 bases left in between. Germline values: CDR1 SQVTM, CDR2 ANQGSEA. The CDR3 has 13 amino acids. This chain's CDR3 is CSAGTMEPYEQYF. The CDR3 nucleotides read TGCAGCGCCGGGACGATGGAGCCCTACGAGCAGTACTTC.

The chain carries TRBV6-2 or TRBV6-3 and TRBJ2-7; D is unresolved. The ends were cut back, 0 bases at V and 3 bases at J, with 12 bases in the middle. Per germline, CDR1 MNHEY and CDR2 SVGEGT. The CDR3 extends over 15 amino acids. Written as DNA, the CDR3 is TGTGCCAGCAGTTACTCTGGTCGACCAGGCTACGAGCAGTACTTC. This translates into CASSYSGRPGYEQYF.

This rearrangement joins TRBV7-6 to TRBJ2-1, with D possibly TRBD2 on 6 matching bases. V dropped 5 bases and J dropped 2 bases, with 13 bases sitting between them. Germline CDR1 reads SGHVS; CDR2 reads FNYEAQ. This CDR3 spans 15 amino acids. The CDR3 DNA is TGTGCCAGCAGCCGCGGGGAGCGGGCCTACAATGAGCAGTTCTTC. This encodes CASSRGERAYNEQFF.

The table lists this clonotype with a few counts. The J gene is TRBJ2-7, the V gene TRBV7-8; D gene ambiguous. This CDR3 has 15 residues. V was pared by 1 base and J by 3 bases, with 13 bases between. Germline CDR1 SGHVS, CDR2 FQNEAQ. The CDR3: CASSLGPGGIYEQYF. CDR3 DNA: TGTGCCAGCAGCTTAGGTCCAGGTGGCATCTACGAGCAGTACTTC.

This clonotype was detected only once. The chain employs TRBV6-1 and TRBJ2-7, with a possible D match to TRBD1 (5 bases). The CDR3 consists of 13 residues. V was clipped by 10 bases and J by 6 bases, with 19 bases between them. The V gene's germline CDR1 is MNHNS and CDR2 SASEGT. CDR3 in amino acids: CATQGIIAFEQYF. CDR3 nucleotides: TGTGCCACCCAGGGTATTATAGCTTTCGAGCAGTACTTC.

The chain carries TRBV20-1 and TRBJ2-1, with TRBD2 matching over 8 bases. The CDR3 runs 11 residues. V trimming: 4 bases; J trimming: 9 bases; junction bases outside the gene matches: 2. Looked up from germline, CDR1 is DFQATT and CDR2 is SNEGSKA (reference sequence). The CDR3 DNA is TGCAGTGCTATTAGCGGGGTTGAGCAGTTCTTC. As protein: CSAISGVEQFF.

The CDR3 loop is CASSTHWDSLNTEAFF. The CDR3 nucleotides read TGTGCCAGCAGCACTCATTGGGACAGCTTGAACACTGAAGCTTTCTTT. The chain joins TRBV5-8 to TRBJ1-1, with 7 bases fitting TRBD1. J gave up 0 bases and V 4 bases, and 9 bases lay outside the gene matches. The CDR3 totals 16 residues. CDR1 SGHTS and CDR2 YDEGEE come from the germline V gene.

This chain connects TRBV6-1 to TRBJ1-6; TRBD1 matches at 9 bases. The CDR3 spans 14 residues. Per the germline V gene, CDR1 is MNHNS and CDR2 is SASEGT. The trim removed 5 bases at V and 10 bases at J, leaving 6 bases unmatched. CDR3 region: CASSQGQGSSPLHF. The CDR3 DNA reads TGTGCCAGCAGTCAAGGACAGGGGAGCTCACCCCTCCACTTT.

The rearrangement joins TRBV7-3 to TRBJ2-3; D is perhaps TRBD2 (6 bases). Germline CDR1 and CDR2: SGHTA and FQGTGA. Deletions cut 1 base from V and 3 bases from J, with 8 bases between. The CDR3 runs 14 residues. The CDR3 spells CASSLMAGTDTQYF. DNA of the CDR3: TGTGCCAGCAGCTTAATGGCGGGGACAGATACGCAGTATTTT.

The chain combines TRBV10-3 with TRBJ1-1, with 12 bases matching TRBD1. Trimming removed 2 bases from V and 0 bases from J; junction bases left unmatched: 1. This CDR3 contains 16 residues. Germline loops: CDR1 ENHRY, CDR2 SYGVKD. The CDR3 bases are TGTGCCATCAGTGAGGGGACAGGGGGCATGAACACTGAAGCTTTCTTT. Its protein is CAISEGTGGMNTEAFF.

This clonotype turned up a few times. The chain recombines TRBV6-1 with TRBJ2-7; D is undetermined. The CDR3 runs to 14 residues. In germline, CDR1 is MNHNS, CDR2 SASEGT. V lost 7 bases, J lost 4 bases, and 17 bases lay in between. CDR3 amino acids: CASMYAYGRYEQYF. In nucleotides, the CDR3 is TGTGCCAGCATGTACGCCTACGGCCGGTACGAGCAGTACTTC.

This clonotype was recorded a few times. The chain recombines TRBV20-1 with TRBJ2-1; 8 positions agree with TRBD2. Losses at the gene ends were 7 bases for V and 2 bases for J; bases not matched to a gene: 7. Germline loops: CDR1 DFQATT, CDR2 SNEGSKA (reference sequence). The CDR3 runs to 14 residues. The CDR3 DNA is TGCAGTGTCACAGCGGGAGTCCCCTACAATGAGCAGTTCTTC. Translating it yields CSVTAGVPYNEQFF.

J is TRBJ2-1 and V is TRBV5-6; no firm D call. The V end was cut by 1 base, the J end by 8 bases, with 13 bases between. Germline CDR1 and CDR2: SGHDT and YYEEEE. This CDR3 is 14 amino acids long. The CDR3 nucleotides read TGTGCCAGCAGCTTGTCCGTCTCCTCGGATGAGCAGTTCTTC. Amino acid sequence: CASSLSVSSDEQFF. Based on the CDR3 plus reference TRBV5-6 and TRBJ2-1, the full variable domain is DAGVTQSPTHLIKTRGQQVTLRCSPKSGHDTVSWYQQALGQGPQFIFQYYEEEERQRGNFPDRFSGHQFPNYSSELNVNALLLGDSALYLCASSLSVSSDEQFFGPGTRLTVL.

V and J are TRBV10-3 and TRBJ1-2, with D unclear. V was shortened by 5 bases and J by 0 bases, with 10 bases between the two germline ends. This CDR3 is built from 14 residues. Germline-derived CDR1 and CDR2 are ENHRY and SYGVKD. In DNA form, the CDR3 reads TGTGCCATCAGTATGAGGGAAACTAACTATGGCTACACCTTC. Protein sequence: CAISMRETNYGYTF.